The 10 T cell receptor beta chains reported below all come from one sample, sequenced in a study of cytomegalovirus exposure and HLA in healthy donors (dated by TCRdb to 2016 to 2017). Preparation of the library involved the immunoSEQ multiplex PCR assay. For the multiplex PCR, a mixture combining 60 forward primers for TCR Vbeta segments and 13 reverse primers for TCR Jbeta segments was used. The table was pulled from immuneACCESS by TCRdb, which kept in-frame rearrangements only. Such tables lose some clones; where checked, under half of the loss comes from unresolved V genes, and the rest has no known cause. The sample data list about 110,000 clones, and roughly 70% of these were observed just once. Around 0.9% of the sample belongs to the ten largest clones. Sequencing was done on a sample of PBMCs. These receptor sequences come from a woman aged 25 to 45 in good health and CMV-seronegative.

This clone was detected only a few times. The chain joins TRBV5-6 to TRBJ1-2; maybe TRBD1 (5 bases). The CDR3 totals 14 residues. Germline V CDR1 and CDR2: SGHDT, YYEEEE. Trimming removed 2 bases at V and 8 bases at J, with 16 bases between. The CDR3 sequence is CASSFNFGGDGYTF. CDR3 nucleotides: TGTGCCAGCAGCTTTAATTTCGGAGGGGACGGCTACACCTTC.

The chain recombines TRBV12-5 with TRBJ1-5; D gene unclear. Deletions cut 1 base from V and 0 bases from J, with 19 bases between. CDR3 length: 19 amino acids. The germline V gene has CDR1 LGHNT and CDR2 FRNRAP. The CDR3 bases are TGTGCTAGTGGTTTGGGGCAAGTCCTGCCAGGCTATAGCAATCAGCCCCAGCATTTT. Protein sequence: CASGLGQVLPGYSNQPQHF.

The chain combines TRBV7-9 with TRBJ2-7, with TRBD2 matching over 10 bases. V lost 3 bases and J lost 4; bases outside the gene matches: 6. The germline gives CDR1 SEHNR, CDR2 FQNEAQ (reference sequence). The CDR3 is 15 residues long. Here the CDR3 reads CASSLEAGGPYEQYF. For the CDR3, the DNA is TGTGCCAGCAGCTTGGAAGCGGGAGGGCCTTACGAGCAGTACTTC.

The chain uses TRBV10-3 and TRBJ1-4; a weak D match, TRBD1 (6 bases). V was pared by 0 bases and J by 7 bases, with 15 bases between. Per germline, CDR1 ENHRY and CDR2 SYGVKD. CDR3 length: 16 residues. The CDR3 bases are TGTGCCATCAGTGAGTCGACTGGACAGCCAACTGAAAAACTGTTTTTT. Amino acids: CAISESTGQPTEKLFF.

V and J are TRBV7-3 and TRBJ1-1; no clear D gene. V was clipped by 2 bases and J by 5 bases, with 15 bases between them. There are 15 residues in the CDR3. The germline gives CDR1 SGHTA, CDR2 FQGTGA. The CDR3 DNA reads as TGTGCCAGCAGCTTAGGGTCGGGGATGTGGACTGAAGCTTTCTTT. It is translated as CASSLGSGMWTEAFF.

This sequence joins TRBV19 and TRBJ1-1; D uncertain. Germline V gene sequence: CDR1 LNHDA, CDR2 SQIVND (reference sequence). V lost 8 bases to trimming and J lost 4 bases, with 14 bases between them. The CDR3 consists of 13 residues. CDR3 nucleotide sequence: TGTGCCAGTCGATACTTTGAGGGCACTGAAGCTTTCTTT. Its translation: CASRYFEGTEAFF.

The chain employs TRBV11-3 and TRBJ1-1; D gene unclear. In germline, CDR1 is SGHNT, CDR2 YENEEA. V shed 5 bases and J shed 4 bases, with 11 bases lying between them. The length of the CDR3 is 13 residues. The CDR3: CASSASGITEAFF. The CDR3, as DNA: TGTGCCAGCAGCGCGTCGGGGATCACTGAAGCTTTCTTT.

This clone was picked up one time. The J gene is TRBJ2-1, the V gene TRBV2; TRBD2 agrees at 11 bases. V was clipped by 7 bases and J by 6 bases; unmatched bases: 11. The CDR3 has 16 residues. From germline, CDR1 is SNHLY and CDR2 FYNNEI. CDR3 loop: CASTETGTSGGNEQFF. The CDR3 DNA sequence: TGTGCCAGCACCGAAACCGGGACTAGCGGAGGCAATGAGCAGTTCTTC.

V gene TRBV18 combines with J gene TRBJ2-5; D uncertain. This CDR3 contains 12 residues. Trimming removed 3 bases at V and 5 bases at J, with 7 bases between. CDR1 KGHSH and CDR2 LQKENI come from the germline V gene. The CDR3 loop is CASSPTGETQYF. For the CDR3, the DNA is TGTGCCAGCTCACCCACCGGGGAGACCCAGTACTTC.

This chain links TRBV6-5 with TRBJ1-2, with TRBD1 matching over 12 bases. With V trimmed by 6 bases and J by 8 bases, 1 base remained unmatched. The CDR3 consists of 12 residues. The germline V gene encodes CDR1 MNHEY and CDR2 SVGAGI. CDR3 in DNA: TGTGCCAGCAGCGGGACAGGGGGCGGCTACACCTTC. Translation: CASSGTGGGYTF.